The sequence of this TCR beta chain was determined in a study of T cells in Graves' hyperthyroidism and ophthalmopathy. There were TCR beta CDR3 regions amplified from RNA transcripts. The HTBI primer set drove a first-round RT-PCR of the TCR CDR3. TCRdb reprocessed the multiplex PCR reads via MiXCR and lists one record per CDR3 protein. The table shows over 150,000 distinct CDR3 sequences, with about 17% occurring only once. Findings and caveats of the study: Patients with ophthalmopathy were separated from those with stable hyperthyroidism by a 13 V-J model.

Graves' hyperthyroidism showing no ophthalmopathy progression within 18 months was considered stable. Clinical symptoms, serum thyroxine and TRAb, thyroid ultrasound and orbital computed tomography together formed the diagnostic basis. This clonotype came up many times. The antigen is undetermined. This TCR was recovered from a woman in her 50s with Graves' hyperthyroidism. Sample: blood.

DNA for the CDR3: TGTGCCAGCAGCCTGTCTAGCGGGAGGCTCAATGAGCAGTTCTTC. This codes for CASSLSSGRLNEQFF. This chain connects TRBV7-8 to TRBJ2-1, with TRBD2 matching over 11 bases. Trimming took 5 bases from V and 6 from J; bases not matched to a gene: 6. Germline-derived CDR1 and CDR2 are SGHVS and FQNEAQ. CDR3 length: 15 amino acids.